The 25 T cell receptor beta chains presented below share a single source sample, sequenced in a study of shared clonotypes between healthy human individuals. Method: immunoSEQ multiplex PCR; TCRdb's copy keeps in-frame clones and lacks some. The sample lists some 2,400,000 clones, nearly 97% occurring once. The sample comprised naive CD4+ T cells sorted from blood. Subset given: CD45RA+ positively selected. These receptors all stem from a man in his late teens or twenties in good health.

The chain employs TRBV28 and TRBJ2-7; D is undetermined. The germline V and J ends were trimmed by 7 bases and 1 base, with 17 bases remaining between them. The germline CDR1 and CDR2 sequences are MDHEN and SYDVKM. CDR3 size: 15 residues. This chain's CDR3 is CASTSQLGFSYEQYF. CDR3 coding DNA: TGTGCCAGCACCTCCCAACTGGGATTTTCCTACGAGCAGTACTTC.

This chain connects TRBV28 to TRBJ2-1; 10 positions agree with TRBD2. Per the germline V gene, CDR1 is MDHEN and CDR2 is SYDVKM. J was trimmed by 4 bases and V by 8 bases; bases with no gene match: 14. This CDR3 comprises 17 residues. The CDR3 DNA sequence: TGTGCCAGCCTCTCCAAACTAGCGGGAACGAAGTACAATGAGCAGTTCTTC. Translation gives CASLSKLAGTKYNEQFF.

A note on this clone: In the same sample, other DNA sequences code for this CDR3. V usage is TRBV7-2 and J usage is TRBJ2-5; D is unclear. Germline values: CDR1 SGHTA, CDR2 FQGNSA. The CDR3 sequence is 12 residues long. Deletions cut 0 bases from V and 6 bases from J, with 5 bases between. CDR3 sequence reads: CASSLAGKTQYF. The CDR3 region has the DNA TGTGCCAGCAGCTTAGCGGGGAAGACCCAGTACTTC.

The V gene is TRBV18, the J gene TRBJ2-2, with 8 positions matching TRBD1. The CDR3 contains 16 residues. The V and J ends lost 0 bases and 5 bases, in that order; junction bases with no gene match: 5. The V gene's germline CDR1 is KGHSH and CDR2 LQKENI. CDR3 region: CASSPPLTGVTGELFF. CDR3 DNA: TGTGCCAGCTCACCACCGCTGACAGGGGTAACCGGGGAGCTGTTTTTT.

The chain combines TRBV6-5 with TRBJ2-5, with D unclear. The CDR3 sequence is 15 residues long. CDR1 and CDR2 from the germline V gene are MNHEY and SVGAGI. Trimming shortened V by 3 bases and J by 1 base, and 12 bases separated the two germline ends. CDR3 region: CASSYMSGPQETQYF. The DNA of the CDR3 is TGTGCCAGCAGTTATATGTCTGGACCCCAAGAGACCCAGTACTTC.

J is TRBJ2-5 and V is TRBV7-2, with 8 bases lining up with TRBD2. Germline V CDR1 and CDR2: SGHTA, FQGNSA. The CDR3 loop spans 15 amino acids. V lost 1 base, J lost 4 bases, and 5 bases stayed unmatched. The CDR3 DNA sequence: TGTGCCAGCAGCTTAGGCCCCCTAGCGGGAGAGACCCAGTACTTC. It specifies CASSLGPLAGETQYF.

V usage is TRBV7-9 and J usage is TRBJ2-5; D might be TRBD2 (6 bases). The V gene's germline CDR1 is SEHNR and CDR2 FQNEAQ (reference sequence). The CDR3 runs 15 residues. V lost 3 bases to trimming and J lost 4 bases, with 15 bases between them. The CDR3 reads CASSFVGGLAETQYF. The CDR3 DNA follows: TGTGCCAGCAGCTTCGTCGGGGGTCTGGCAGAGACCCAGTACTTC.

The V gene is TRBV6-1, the J gene TRBJ1-5; 8 bases align to TRBD1. The CDR3 length is 15 residues. The germline V gene has CDR1 MNHNS and CDR2 SASEGT. V gave up 1 base and J gave up 5 bases; unmatched junction bases: 4. This CDR3 reads CASSEVVRGHQPQHF. CDR3 DNA: TGTGCCAGCAGTGAAGTGGTCAGGGGGCATCAGCCCCAGCATTTT.

The rearrangement joins TRBV2 to TRBJ1-5; tentatively, D is TRBD1 (5 bases). Trimming pared 8 bases from V and 0 bases from J, leaving 20 bases between. Germline CDR1 SNHLY, CDR2 FYNNEI. The CDR3 length is 17 residues. The CDR3 is CASEGFTERVSNQPQHF. The CDR3 region has the DNA TGTGCCAGCGAGGGGTTTACGGAGAGGGTTAGCAATCAGCCCCAGCATTTT. Based on the CDR3 plus reference TRBV2 and TRBJ1-5, the full variable domain is EPEVTQTPSHQVTQMGQEVILRCVPISNHLYFYWYRQILGQKVEFLVSFYNNEISEKSEIFDDQFSVERPDGSNFTLKIRSTKLEDSAMYFCASEGFTERVSNQPQHFGDGTRLSIL.

The chain uses TRBV5-4 and TRBJ2-1; perhaps TRBD1 as D (6 bases). The CDR3 loop spans 15 amino acids. Germline V gene sequence: CDR1 SGHNT, CDR2 YYREEE (reference sequence). V was shortened by 2 bases and J by 2 bases, with 11 bases between the two germline ends. The CDR3 sequence is CASSFRGSTYNEQFF. CDR3 nucleotides: TGTGCCAGCAGCTTCAGGGGCTCCACCTACAATGAGCAGTTCTTC.

The CDR3 here is CASSFPNRVNTEAFF. The DNA of the CDR3 is TGTGCCAGCAGTTTCCCGAACCGGGTGAACACTGAAGCTTTCTTT. The chain links TRBV28 to TRBJ1-1; D is undetermined. CDR3 size: 15 residues. Trimming removed 3 bases from V and 0 bases from J, with 11 bases in between. Germline assignment: CDR1 MDHEN and CDR2 SYDVKM.

The rearrangement links TRBV19 to TRBJ1-2; 7 nucleotides line up with TRBD1. Unmatched junction bases numbered 8, after V lost 6 bases and J lost 4 bases. Germline CDR1 reads LNHDA; CDR2 reads SQIVND (reference sequence). The CDR3 consists of 14 residues. CDR3 in amino acids: CASRQTGFGYGYTF. DNA of the CDR3: TGTGCCAGTAGGCAGACAGGGTTCGGCTATGGCTACACCTTC.

J is TRBJ2-7 and V is TRBV5-1, with TRBD1 matching over 8 bases. This CDR3 is 15 amino acids long. The germline V gene has CDR1 SGHRS and CDR2 YFSETQ. J gave up 5 bases and V 0 bases, and 7 bases lay outside the gene matches. CDR3 residues: CASSLARGPLDEQYF. In DNA form, the CDR3 reads TGCGCCAGCAGCTTGGCCAGGGGGCCCTTAGACGAGCAGTACTTC.

This chain links TRBV19 with TRBJ1-1; D possibly corresponds to TRBD1 (5 bases). This CDR3 contains 19 residues. The V gene lost 6 bases and the J gene lost 10 bases, with 36 bases spanning the gap. Germline CDR1 LNHDA, CDR2 SQIVND (reference sequence). CDR3 loop: CASRETKDRIRLGYSSAFF. The CDR3 region has the DNA TGTGCCAGTAGGGAGACCAAAGACAGAATCCGACTGGGGTATTCTTCAGCTTTCTTT.

This clone is a singleton in its sample. V usage is TRBV10-3 and J usage is TRBJ1-6; TRBD1 aligns across 8 bases. This CDR3 has 18 amino acids. V was pared by 7 bases and J by 0 bases, with 11 bases of the junction left unmatched. Germline CDR1 and CDR2: ENHRY and SYGVKD. CDR3 bases: TGTGCCATCACCCGGGACAGGCCTACCCGCTCCTATAATTCACCCCTCCACTTT. Protein product: CAITRDRPTRSYNSPLHF.

V usage is TRBV28 and J usage is TRBJ1-5; no reliable D call. Trimming stripped 3 bases from V and 5 bases from J, with 2 bases between. The germline gives CDR1 MDHEN, CDR2 SYDVKM. The CDR3 is made up of 11 amino acids. The DNA of the CDR3 is TGTGCCAGCAGTTTTCATCAGCCCCAGCATTTT. Encoded protein: CASSFHQPQHF.

The chain uses TRBV5-1 and TRBJ2-5, with D uncertain. Deletions cut 3 bases from V and 2 bases from J, with 8 bases between. Germline values: CDR1 SGHRS, CDR2 YFSETQ. CDR3 size: 13 residues. The CDR3 DNA sequence: TGCGCCAGCAGCTACAATGTGCAAGAGACCCAGTACTTC. Encoded protein: CASSYNVQETQYF. Variable domain in full (rest from reference TRBV5-1 and TRBJ2-5): KAGVTQTPRYLIKTRGQQVTLSCSPISGHRSVSWYQQTPGQGLQFLFEYFSETQRNKGNFPGRFSGRQFSNSRSEMNVSTLELGDSALYLCASSYNVQETQYFGPGTRLLVL.

Details on this clone: The identical CDR3 is also encoded by other nucleotide sequences in the sample. V usage is TRBV27 and J usage is TRBJ1-4; the D is unclear. The germline CDR1 and CDR2 sequences are MNHEY and SMNVEV (reference sequence). This CDR3 contains 14 residues. Trimming took off 0 bases at V and 3 bases at J, with 5 bases between the two ends. CDR3 loop: CASSLSGANEKLFF. For the CDR3, the DNA is TGTGCCAGCAGTTTATCGGGTGCTAATGAAAAACTGTTTTTT. The full variable domain, rest sourced from reference TRBV27 and TRBJ1-4, is EAQVTQNPRYLITVTGKKLTVTCSQNMNHEYMSWYRQDPGLGLRQIYYSMNVEVTDKGDVPEGYKVSRKEKRNFPLILESPSPNQTSLYFCASSLSGANEKLFFGSGTQLSVL.

The chain has TRBV2 and TRBJ2-5, with 7 bases fitting TRBD1. The CDR3 sequence is 14 residues long. Trimming at V came to 6 bases and at J to 7 bases, leaving 11 bases not matched to a gene. CDR1 is SNHLY, CDR2 FYNNEI, per germline. CDR3 residues: CASSDTRGLATQYF. For the CDR3, the DNA is TGTGCCAGCAGCGATACTAGGGGGCTGGCGACCCAGTACTTC.

This chain joins TRBV15 and TRBJ2-7, with D hard to call. Deletions cut 2 bases from V and 1 base from J, with 9 bases between. The CDR3 has 14 amino acids. Per the germline V gene, CDR1 is LNHNV and CDR2 is YYDKDF (reference sequence). The CDR3 DNA is TGTGCCACCAGCAGATCTCGAGGATCCTACGAGCAGTACTTC. Its protein product is CATSRSRGSYEQYF. Full variable domain (missing parts from reference TRBV15 and TRBJ2-7): DAMVIQNPRYQVTQFGKPVTLSCSQTLNHNVMYWYQQKSSQAPKLLFHYYDKDFNNEADTPDNFQSRRPNTSFCFLDIRSPGLGDTAMYLCATSRSRGSYEQYFGPGTRLTVT.

This clone has only one observation. The chain combines TRBV5-6 with TRBJ2-2; D is ambiguous. The CDR3 has 12 residues. Germline V CDR1 and CDR2: SGHDT, YYEEEE. Trimming pared 0 bases from V and 6 bases from J, leaving 3 bases between. The CDR3 reads CASSLGAGELFF. CDR3 sequence (DNA): TGTGCCAGCAGCTTGGGAGCCGGGGAGCTGTTTTTT.

The rearrangement uses TRBV5-1 and TRBJ2-7; 12 bases agree with TRBD1. J lost 7 bases, V lost 2 bases, and 7 bases had no gene match. Germline lookup yields CDR1 SGHRS and CDR2 YFSETQ. This CDR3 comprises 15 residues. CDR3: CASSLQGQGAKEQYF. The CDR3, as DNA: TGCGCCAGCAGCTTACAGGGACAGGGGGCGAAGGAGCAGTACTTC.

This chain uses TRBV7-2 with TRBJ2-7; D call uncertain. Looked up from germline, CDR1 is SGHTA and CDR2 is FQGNSA. This CDR3 is built from 13 residues. V lost 1 base to trimming and J lost 13 bases, with 17 bases between them. The CDR3: CASSLEDGPRLYF. CDR3 DNA sequence: TGTGCCAGCAGCTTAGAAGACGGCCCGCGGCTATACTTC.

The sample holds a few counts of this clone. The V and J genes are TRBV30 and TRBJ2-2; D tentatively fits TRBD1 or TRBD2 (5 bases each). V gave up 5 bases and J gave up 9 bases, with 10 bases separating them. The CDR3 is 11 amino acids. Germline V gives CDR1 GTSNPN, CDR2 SVGIG (reference sequence). The CDR3 coding sequence is TGTGCCTGGGCCGGGGCTCGGGAGCTGTTTTTT. Translated, it gives CAWAGARELFF.

As to this clone: Other DNA sequences from this sample encode an identical CDR3 as well. V and J are TRBV6-5 and TRBJ2-7; D possibly corresponds to TRBD1 (5 bases). Trimming pared 0 bases from V and 3 bases from J, leaving 9 bases between. The CDR3 extends over 14 amino acids. Germline CDR1 MNHEY, CDR2 SVGAGI. This CDR3 is CASSYSGQGYEQYF. The CDR3 region has the DNA TGTGCCAGCAGTTACTCGGGTCAGGGCTACGAGCAGTACTTC.